A selection of T cell receptor beta chains follows, all from one sample in a study of shared clonotypes between healthy human individuals. Sequencing was performed with immunoSEQ multiplex PCR; in TCRdb, only in-frame clones are kept and a portion is missing. Among 2 million to 2.5 million clones, approximately 95% were seen once, and the ten largest hold 0.39%. The specimen was naive CD4+ T cells from PBMCs. Every receptor here comes from a man younger than 35 in good health. Some clones in this sample may be carry-over from other donors' samples. Each CDR3 is given with its conserved first and last residue. D genes are given only for firm matches. Expanded clones get a size class; other rows say once, few or many, or leave the size out.

V gene: TRBV9
D gene: TRBD2
J gene: TRBJ2-7
CDR3 length: 16
clone size: once
CDR3 protein: CASSAPPGRGEGEQYF
CDR3 DNA: TGTGCCAGCAGCGCCCCACCCGGGCGGGGGGAGGGCGAGCAGTACTTC

V gene: TRBV28
D gene: NA
J gene: TRBJ2-1
CDR3 length: 16
clone size: NA
CDR3 protein: CASSSMGALAYNEQFF
CDR3 DNA: TGTGCCAGCAGCTCTATGGGAGCCTTGGCCTACAATGAGCAGTTCTTC

V gene: TRBV27
D gene: TRBD1
J gene: TRBJ2-2
CDR3 length: 15
clone size: NA
CDR3 protein: CASSPWTGDPGELFF
CDR3 DNA: TGTGCCAGCAGTCCCTGGACAGGGGATCCCGGGGAGCTGTTTTTT

V gene: TRBV9
D gene: NA
J gene: TRBJ2-1
CDR3 length: 18
clone size: NA
CDR3 protein: CASNHPKDRSLSYNEQFF
CDR3 DNA: TGTGCCAGCAACCACCCGAAGGACCGTTCCCTCTCCTACAATGAGCAGTTCTTC

V gene: TRBV27
D gene: TRBD1
J gene: TRBJ1-4
CDR3 length: 15
clone size: NA
CDR3 protein: CASSPQTAQGGKLFF
CDR3 DNA: TGTGCCAGCAGTCCCCAGACGGCTCAGGGGGGAAAACTGTTTTTT

V gene: TRBV7-9
D gene: NA
J gene: TRBJ2-7
CDR3 length: 12
clone size: once
CDR3 protein: CASSLFGDEQYF
CDR3 DNA: TGTGCCAGCAGCTTATTTGGTGACGAGCAGTACTTC

V gene: TRBV5-1
D gene: TRBD2
J gene: TRBJ2-5
CDR3 length: 15
clone size: NA
CDR3 protein: CASSLVPSGKETQYF
CDR3 DNA: TGCGCCAGCAGCTTGGTTCCTAGCGGCAAAGAGACCCAGTACTTC

V gene: TRBV5-5
D gene: TRBD1
J gene: TRBJ2-1
CDR3 length: 13
clone size: NA
CDR3 protein: CASSTQGAWEQFF
CDR3 DNA: TGTGCCAGCAGCACGCAGGGGGCATGGGAGCAGTTCTTC

V gene: TRBV11-2
D gene: TRBD2
J gene: TRBJ2-1
CDR3 length: 14
clone size: NA
CDR3 protein: CASSSGRAYNEQFF
CDR3 DNA: TGTGCCAGCAGCTCGGGGAGGGCCTACAATGAGCAGTTCTTC

V gene: TRBV6-1
D gene: TRBD1
J gene: TRBJ1-1
CDR3 length: 13
clone size: NA
CDR3 protein: CATRQGLNTEAFF
CDR3 DNA: TGTGCCACCCGACAGGGGCTTAACACTGAAGCTTTCTTT

V gene: TRBV2
D gene: NA
J gene: TRBJ2-7
CDR3 length: 13
clone size: NA
CDR3 protein: CASSRDGGYEQYF
CDR3 DNA: TGTGCCAGCAGTCGGGACGGAGGCTACGAGCAGTACTTC

V gene: TRBV6-5
D gene: TRBD1
J gene: TRBJ1-1
CDR3 length: 15
clone size: NA
CDR3 protein: CASSYSGQGGLEAFF
CDR3 DNA: TGTGCCAGCAGTTACTCGGGGCAGGGGGGCCTCGAAGCTTTCTTT

V gene: TRBV28
D gene: NA
J gene: TRBJ2-3
CDR3 length: 17
clone size: once
CDR3 protein: CASTRTLAEDGTDTQYF
CDR3 DNA: TGTGCCAGCACCCGGACCCTGGCGGAGGACGGCACAGATACGCAGTATTTT

V gene: TRBV7-3
D gene: NA
J gene: TRBJ1-1
CDR3 length: 13
clone size: few
CDR3 protein: CASSLIPTTEAFF
CDR3 DNA: TGTGCCAGCAGCTTAATACCAACCACTGAAGCTTTCTTT

V gene: TRBV5-1
D gene: NA
J gene: TRBJ2-1
CDR3 length: 17
clone size: NA
CDR3 protein: CASSWGPAGDSGNEQFF
CDR3 DNA: TGCGCCAGCAGCTGGGGGCCCGCTGGGGATAGCGGGAATGAGCAGTTCTTC

V gene: TRBV7-3
D gene: NA
J gene: TRBJ2-5
CDR3 length: 12
clone size: NA
CDR3 protein: CASSTAGPPQYF
CDR3 DNA: TGTGCCAGCAGCACCGCCGGGCCACCTCAGTACTTC

V gene: TRBV18
D gene: NA
J gene: TRBJ1-4
CDR3 length: 16
clone size: NA
CDR3 protein: CASSPLQPGTNEKLFF
CDR3 DNA: TGTGCCAGCTCCCCACTCCAACCCGGCACTAATGAAAAACTGTTTTTT

V gene: TRBV28
D gene: NA
J gene: TRBJ2-1
CDR3 length: 14
clone size: NA
CDR3 protein: CASSLGRGYNEQFF
CDR3 DNA: TGTGCCAGCAGTTTGGGTCGTGGGTACAATGAGCAGTTCTTC

V gene: TRBV28
D gene: NA
J gene: TRBJ2-7
CDR3 length: 15
clone size: NA
CDR3 protein: CASSPTTGMDYEQYF
CDR3 DNA: TGTGCCAGCAGTCCCACTACCGGGATGGATTACGAGCAGTACTTC

V gene: TRBV4-1
D gene: NA
J gene: TRBJ2-3
CDR3 length: 14
clone size: NA
CDR3 protein: CASSPSGSTDTQYF
CDR3 DNA: TGCGCCAGCAGCCCCAGCGGGAGCACAGATACGCAGTATTTT

V gene: TRBV14
D gene: NA
J gene: TRBJ2-5
CDR3 length: 14
clone size: NA
CDR3 protein: CASSQAAGRETQYF
CDR3 DNA: TGTGCCAGCAGCCAAGCAGCAGGGAGGGAGACCCAGTACTTC

V gene: TRBV19
D gene: TRBD1
J gene: TRBJ2-3
CDR3 length: 16
clone size: NA
CDR3 protein: CASSLQGAGAADTQYF
CDR3 DNA: TGTGCCAGTAGCCTCCAGGGGGCAGGGGCCGCAGATACGCAGTATTTT

V gene: TRBV7-2
D gene: NA
J gene: TRBJ1-5
CDR3 length: 13
clone size: NA
CDR3 protein: CASSLNPNQPQHF
CDR3 DNA: TGTGCCAGCAGCCTCAATCCGAATCAGCCCCAGCATTTT

V gene: TRBV18
D gene: NA
J gene: TRBJ2-7
CDR3 length: 15
clone size: NA
CDR3 protein: CASSPPSRGDYEQYF
CDR3 DNA: TGTGCCAGCTCACCACCGTCCAGGGGGGACTACGAGCAGTACTTC

V gene: TRBV4-2
D gene: TRBD2
J gene: TRBJ2-1
CDR3 length: 17
clone size: NA
CDR3 protein: CASSQEEVLAGGAPQFF
CDR3 DNA: TGTGCCAGCAGCCAAGAAGAAGTACTAGCGGGAGGGGCCCCCCAGTTCTTC

V gene: TRBV7-8
D gene: TRBD2
J gene: TRBJ2-1
CDR3 length: 16
clone size: NA
CDR3 protein: CASSRMGLALYNEQFF
CDR3 DNA: TGTGCCAGCAGCCGGATGGGACTAGCGCTCTACAATGAGCAGTTCTTC

V gene: TRBV6-1
D gene: TRBD1
J gene: TRBJ2-5
CDR3 length: 18
clone size: NA
CDR3 protein: CASSEYPRTGGRKETQYF
CDR3 DNA: TGTGCCAGCAGTGAATACCCTAGGACAGGGGGCCGGAAAGAGACCCAGTACTTC

V gene: TRBV5-1
D gene: TRBD1
J gene: TRBJ1-4
CDR3 length: 15
clone size: NA
CDR3 protein: CASSLTGTGSEKLFF
CDR3 DNA: TGCGCCAGCAGCTTGACCGGGACAGGGTCAGAAAAACTGTTTTTT

V gene: TRBV10-1
D gene: TRBD1
J gene: TRBJ2-5
CDR3 length: 15
clone size: NA
CDR3 protein: CASRDTGTGKETQYF
CDR3 DNA: TGCGCCAGCAGGGATACCGGGACAGGGAAAGAGACCCAGTACTTC

V gene: TRBV7-3
D gene: TRBD1
J gene: TRBJ2-3
CDR3 length: 14
clone size: once
CDR3 protein: CASSPGGGTDTQYF
CDR3 DNA: TGTGCCAGCAGCCCAGGGGGCGGCACAGATACGCAGTATTTT

V gene: TRBV5-6
D gene: NA
J gene: TRBJ1-2
CDR3 length: 15
clone size: NA
CDR3 protein: CASSLAGLKGYGYTF
CDR3 DNA: TGTGCCAGCAGCTTGGCGGGTCTGAAGGGGTATGGCTACACCTTC

V gene: TRBV4-1
D gene: NA
J gene: TRBJ1-1
CDR3 length: 16
clone size: NA
CDR3 protein: CASSQGTGRSNTEAFF
CDR3 DNA: TGCGCCAGCAGCCAAGGTACAGGCAGGTCGAACACTGAAGCTTTCTTT

V gene: TRBV4-1
D gene: TRBD1
J gene: TRBJ2-3
CDR3 length: 15
clone size: NA
CDR3 protein: CASSRGTGSPDTQYF
CDR3 DNA: TGCGCCAGCAGCCGAGGGACAGGGTCGCCAGATACGCAGTATTTT

V gene: TRBV29-1
D gene: TRBD2
J gene: TRBJ2-1
CDR3 length: 16
clone size: NA
CDR3 protein: CSVWTSGRGGNNEQFF
CDR3 DNA: TGCAGCGTTTGGACTAGCGGGAGAGGGGGGAACAATGAGCAGTTCTTC

V gene: TRBV30
D gene: NA
J gene: TRBJ1-1
CDR3 length: 14
clone size: NA
CDR3 protein: CAWIQMGLNTEAFF
CDR3 DNA: TGTGCCTGGATTCAGATGGGGCTTAACACTGAAGCTTTCTTT

V gene: TRBV7-9
D gene: TRBD1
J gene: TRBJ2-7
CDR3 length: 16
clone size: NA
CDR3 protein: CASSPIRRDSSYEQYF
CDR3 DNA: TGTGCCAGCAGCCCGATTCGACGGGACAGTTCCTACGAGCAGTACTTC

V gene: TRBV4-3
D gene: NA
J gene: TRBJ1-6
CDR3 length: 15
clone size: NA
CDR3 protein: CASSQDRDSYSPLHF
CDR3 DNA: TGCGCCAGCAGCCAAGACAGGGATAGTTATTCACCCCTCCACTTT

V gene: TRBV19
D gene: NA
J gene: TRBJ1-2
CDR3 length: 16
clone size: once
CDR3 protein: CASSTIFEQGNYGYTF
CDR3 DNA: TGTGCCAGTAGTACCATATTCGAGCAGGGAAACTATGGCTACACCTTC

V gene: TRBV2
D gene: NA
J gene: TRBJ1-1
CDR3 length: 14
clone size: NA
CDR3 protein: CASSDRTVNTEAFF
CDR3 DNA: TGTGCCAGCAGTGATAGGACGGTGAACACTGAAGCTTTCTTT